This T cell receptor beta chain came from a study of Graves' ophthalmopathy and Graves' hyperthyroidism. Amplification of the TCR beta CDR3 regions used RNA transcripts (as template). The authors performed first-round RT-PCR with HTBI primers and then a second-round multiplex PCR. TCRdb ran MiXCR on the multiplex PCR reads and lists one entry per CDR3 protein. The top ten hold 3.5% to 5% of the sample, which has 500,000 to 600,000 distinct CDR3 sequences, 35% to 40% seen once. Excluded were patients with other autoimmune diseases, uncontrolled infections, pregnancy or lactation. In regard to this clonotype: Its specificity is not known. Sequence at one end of the junction differs from germline and may be a read error.

The CDR3 is 16 amino acids. The germline CDR1 and CDR2 sequences are DFQATT and SNEGSKA (reference sequence). General study points: Blood shared most expanded thyroid clonotypes above 0.001 frequency.

The source is an adult man with Graves' hyperthyroidism. This chain links TRBV20-1 with TRBJ2-2; D unclear. Sequenced input: peripheral blood or thyroid tissue (not recorded which). The CDR3 is CSARDLAERHTGELFF. CDR3 DNA: TGCAGTGCTAGAGATTTGGCTGAACGACACACCGGTGAGCTGTTTTTT.